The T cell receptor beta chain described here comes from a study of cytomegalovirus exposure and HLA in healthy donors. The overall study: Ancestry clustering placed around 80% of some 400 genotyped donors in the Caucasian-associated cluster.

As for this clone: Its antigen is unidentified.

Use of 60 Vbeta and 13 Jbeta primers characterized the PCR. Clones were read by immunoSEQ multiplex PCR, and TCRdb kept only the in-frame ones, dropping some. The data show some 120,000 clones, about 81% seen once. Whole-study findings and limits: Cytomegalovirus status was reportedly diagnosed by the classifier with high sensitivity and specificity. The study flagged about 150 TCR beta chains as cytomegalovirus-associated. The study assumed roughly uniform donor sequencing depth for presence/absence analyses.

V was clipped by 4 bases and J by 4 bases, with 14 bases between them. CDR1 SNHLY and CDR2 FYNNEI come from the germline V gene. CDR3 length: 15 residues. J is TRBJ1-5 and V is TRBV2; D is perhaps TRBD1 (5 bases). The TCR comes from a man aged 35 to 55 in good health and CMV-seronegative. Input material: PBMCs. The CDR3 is CASSAVLGANQPQHF. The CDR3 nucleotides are TGTGCCAGCAGTGCCGTTTTAGGGGCGAATCAGCCCCAGCATTTT.